The 22 T cell receptor beta chains below all came from one sample that was sequenced in a study of identical twins. TCRdb used MiXCR to reprocess the 5' RACE reads, holding one entry per CDR3 protein. The sample consists of under 1 million distinct CDR3 sequences, 9% to 15% of them appearing once. The same data also contributed to another study, on yellow fever vaccine responses in identical twins.

The source material was PBMCs. Source of these receptors: a woman between 18 and 29 years old in good health.

This clonotype appeared a few times. A junction boundary mismatches the germline segment, possibly from a read error. This sequence joins TRBV13 and TRBJ1-1, with 9 bases identical to TRBD1. This CDR3 spans 16 amino acids. Looked up from germline, CDR1 is PRHDT and CDR2 is FYEKMQ (reference sequence). The CDR3 nucleotides read TGTACCAGCAGCTTAGCCAGGACAGGGGCTGCCCCTGAAGCTTTCTTT. Translated: CTSSLARTGAAPEAFF.

This clonotype was observed a handful of times. The chain uses TRBV5-1 and TRBJ2-1, with 12 bases lining up with TRBD1. The CDR3 extends over 15 amino acids. Trimming at V came to 4 bases and at J to 7 bases, leaving 6 bases not matched to a gene. The V gene's germline CDR1 is SGHRS and CDR2 YFSETQ. The CDR3 here is CASSIGTGGFNEQFF. The CDR3 coding sequence is TGCGCCAGCAGCATAGGGACAGGGGGCTTTAATGAGCAGTTCTTC.

The chain joins TRBV7-3 to TRBJ1-6, with 10 nucleotides matching TRBD1. The CDR3 runs to 15 residues. After removal of 4 bases from V and 7 bases from J, the junction contained 4 bases not matched to a gene. From germline, CDR1 is SGHTA and CDR2 FQGTGA. Here the CDR3 DNA reads TGTGCCAGCAGCTCAACGGGACAGGGGAATTCACCCCTCCACTTT. The encoded protein is CASSSTGQGNSPLHF.

This clonotype was detected a few times. This rearrangement joins TRBV2 to TRBJ2-6; D might be TRBD2 (6 bases). This CDR3 spans 15 amino acids. Germline V gene data show CDR1 as SNHLY and CDR2 as FYNNEI. Trimming removed 9 bases at V and 0 bases at J, with 12 bases between. CDR3 nucleotides: TGTGCCAGGTCCGTAGCGGACTCTGGGGCCAACGTCCTGACTTTC. This codes for CARSVADSGANVLTF. The full variable domain, in which reference TRBV2 and TRBJ2-6 provide the parts outside the CDR3, is EPEVTQTPSHQVTQMGQEVILRCVPISNHLYFYWYRQILGQKVEFLVSFYNNEISEKSEIFDDQFSVERPDGSNFTLKIRSTKLEDSAMYFCARSVADSGANVLTFGAGSRLTVL.

V and J are TRBV6-1 and TRBJ2-1, with 8 bases lining up with TRBD2. CDR3 size: 17 residues. CDR1 and CDR2 (germline): MNHNS, SASEGT. With 4 bases clipped from V and 2 bases from J, the junction kept 10 bases outside the gene matches. The DNA of the CDR3 is TGTGCCAGCAGTGGATTAGGACTAGCCGGGACCTACAATGAGCAGTTCTTC. Its protein is CASSGLGLAGTYNEQFF.

The chain couples TRBV20-1 to TRBJ1-4, with D possibly TRBD1 on 6 matching bases. This CDR3 is 14 amino acids long. V lost 3 bases, J lost 8 bases, and 16 bases lay in between. CDR1 and CDR2 from the germline V gene are DFQATT and SNEGSKA (reference sequence). This chain's CDR3 is CSARGTPSREKLFF. The CDR3 bases are TGCAGTGCTAGGGGGACACCCAGTAGGGAAAAACTGTTTTTT.

The table lists this clonotype with a few counts. This chain joins TRBV28 and TRBJ2-1; 9 bases are shared with TRBD1. Germline V gives CDR1 MDHEN, CDR2 SYDVKM. The CDR3 is made up of 14 amino acids. V shed 6 bases and J 8 bases; nucleotides not matched to a gene: 8. The DNA of the CDR3 is TGTGCCAGCAGCCACAGGGGGCGCACGGATGAGCAGTTCTTC. This gives the protein CASSHRGRTDEQFF.

This clonotype occurred a few times. The chain joins TRBV7-8 to TRBJ2-5; TRBD1 might be the D (5 bases). Between the trimmed V and J ends, which lost 5 bases and 5 bases, there was a span of 21 bases. The germline CDR1 and CDR2 sequences are SGHVS and FQNEAQ. This CDR3 spans 16 amino acids. The CDR3 sequence: CASSPYRTPQGETQYF. CDR3 coding DNA: TGTGCCAGCAGCCCCTATCGGACACCCCAAGGGGAGACCCAGTACTTC.

This clonotype has a handful of counts. The chain combines TRBV4-1 with TRBJ1-4, with 7 bases identical to TRBD1. This CDR3 spans 20 amino acids. Germline CDR1 and CDR2: MGHRA and YSYEKL. With 3 bases clipped from V and 0 bases from J, the junction kept 16 bases outside the gene matches. CDR3 residues: CASSQLTGSKPRATNEKLFF. The CDR3 bases are TGCGCCAGCAGCCAGTTGACAGGGTCGAAACCGAGGGCAACTAATGAAAAACTGTTTTTT.

This clonotype was seen more than once but under ten times. The V and J genes are TRBV6-5 and TRBJ2-1, with no clear D. The CDR3 consists of 12 residues. Germline values: CDR1 MNHEY, CDR2 SVGAGI. The V end was cut by 5 bases, the J end by 9 bases, with 11 bases between. The CDR3 loop is CASSGPGSEQFF. Written as DNA, the CDR3 is TGTGCCAGCAGTGGTCCAGGCTCTGAGCAGTTCTTC.

This clonotype was seen many times. The chain uses TRBV6-1 and TRBJ2-7; 9 bases agree with TRBD2. The J segment lost 2 bases and the V segment lost 8 bases, leaving 4 bases of the junction unmatched. Germline loops: CDR1 MNHNS, CDR2 SASEGT. CDR3 length: 13 residues. The CDR3 sequence: CASGPSGTYEQYF. Written as DNA, the CDR3 is TGTGCCAGCGGACCTAGCGGGACCTACGAGCAGTACTTC.

The gene calls are TRBV4-1 and TRBJ2-3; D call uncertain. The length of the CDR3 is 13 residues. Germline V gene sequence: CDR1 MGHRA, CDR2 YSYEKL. V was cut by 3 bases and J by 3 bases, with 7 bases left in between. The CDR3: CASSHPRTDTQYF. CDR3 bases: TGCGCCAGCAGCCACCCCAGGACAGATACGCAGTATTTT.

The CDR3 reads CATSDGTSNTEAFF. CDR3 DNA: TGTGCCACCAGTGATGGGACCTCCAACACTGAAGCTTTCTTT. The genes are TRBV24-1 and TRBJ1-1; tentatively, D is TRBD1 (5 bases). The CDR3 sequence is 14 residues long. The germline CDR1 and CDR2 sequences are KGHDR and SFDVKD. The germline V and J ends were trimmed by 3 bases and 2 bases, with 9 bases remaining between them.

The chain links TRBV10-3 to TRBJ2-7, with 11 nucleotides matching TRBD2. The trim removed 2 bases at V and 3 bases at J, leaving 3 bases unmatched. This CDR3 contains 15 residues. CDR1 and CDR2 (germline): ENHRY, SYGVKD. The DNA for the CDR3 is TGTGCCATCAGTGAGATCACTAGCGGGAGCTACGAGCAGTACTTC. It is translated as CAISEITSGSYEQYF.

This chain connects TRBV29-1 to TRBJ1-1; perhaps TRBD1 as D (5 bases). The CDR3 sequence is 13 residues long. Trimming pared 6 bases from V and 1 base from J, leaving 12 bases between. CDR1 and CDR2 (germline): SQVTM, ANQGSEA. In DNA form, the CDR3 reads TGCAGCGTCCCCGGGGGAGGGAACACTGAAGCTTTCTTT. Translated: CSVPGGGNTEAFF.

This clonotype came up a few times. The junction differs from germline at one of its ends, possibly a read error. The chain couples TRBV7-2 to TRBJ1-5; 8 nucleotides agree with TRBD1. The length of the CDR3 is 15 residues. CDR1 and CDR2 (germline): SGHTA, FQGNSA. CDR3 region: CASSVAGGAGQPQHF. As DNA, the CDR3 is TGTGCCAGCAGCGTAGCAGGGGGCGCGGGTCAGCCCCAGCATTTT.

This clonotype was seen a handful of times. J is TRBJ1-2 and V is TRBV6-1; no firm D call. Germline V CDR1 and CDR2: MNHNS, SASEGT. CDR3 length: 13 residues. Trimming took 3 bases from V and 4 from J, leaving 9 bases between them. The CDR3 protein is CASSDVRVYGYTF. The CDR3, as DNA: TGTGCCAGCAGTGATGTCCGTGTCTATGGCTACACCTTC.

In its sample, this clonotype was seen a few times. This sequence joins TRBV27 and TRBJ2-1; TRBD1 agrees at 9 bases. This CDR3 spans 19 amino acids. V lost 5 bases to trimming and J lost 0 bases; unmatched junction nucleotides: 14. The V gene's germline CDR1 is MNHEY and CDR2 SMNVEV (reference sequence). CDR3 sequence reads: CASSPKTGGPLSSYNEQFF. In DNA, the CDR3 is TGTGCCAGCAGTCCGAAGACAGGGGGGCCATTGAGCTCCTACAATGAGCAGTTCTTC.

This clonotype was seen a handful of times. The rearrangement joins TRBV20-1 to TRBJ1-6, with D maybe TRBD1 (5 bases). Germline assignment: CDR1 DFQATT and CDR2 SNEGSKA (reference sequence). The CDR3 length is 16 residues. The V end was cut by 0 bases, the J end by 4 bases, with 13 bases between. The CDR3 loop reads CSARDRGGFYNSPLHF. DNA of the CDR3: TGCAGTGCTAGAGATCGGGGGGGATTTTATAATTCACCCCTCCACTTT.

This clonotype came up a few times. This chain connects TRBV7-2 to TRBJ2-2, with a tentative D call TRBD1 (6 bases). The CDR3 contains 16 residues. Germline values: CDR1 SGHTA, CDR2 FQGNSA. With 3 bases removed from V and 5 bases from J, the gap between germline ends came to 16 bases. CDR3 coding DNA: TGTGCCAGCAGCTTGGCAGGGGCCGCTCGTACCGGGGAGCTGTTTTTT. Protein sequence: CASSLAGAARTGELFF.

The CDR3 reads CASQKGGTGGSVSGANVLTF. CDR3 in DNA: TGTGCCAGCCAAAAGGGGGGGACAGGGGGCTCTGTCTCTGGGGCCAACGTCCTGACTTTC. The genes are TRBV13 and TRBJ2-6; 12 positions match TRBD1. With 8 bases clipped from V and 0 bases from J, the junction kept 14 bases outside the gene matches. The CDR3 spans 20 residues. CDR1 and CDR2 (germline): PRHDT, FYEKMQ (reference sequence).

This clonotype came up a few times. The chain employs TRBV2 and TRBJ2-7, with TRBD2 identical over 12 bases. The germline V gene has CDR1 SNHLY and CDR2 FYNNEI. This CDR3 has 16 residues. Trimming at V came to 6 bases and at J to 4 bases, leaving 10 bases not matched to a gene. The CDR3 reads CASRTNLAGGLYEQYF. Written as DNA, the CDR3 is TGTGCCAGCAGAACGAATCTAGCGGGAGGGCTGTACGAGCAGTACTTC.